The clone carrying this T cell receptor beta chain was seen repeatedly, ten times or more. TCRdb processed the 5' RACE reads anew with MiXCR; each CDR3 protein has one entry. The sample consists of about 54,000 distinct CDR3 sequences, 15% to 20% of them appearing once. The CDR3 extends over 14 amino acids. Germline assignment: CDR1 MNHNS and CDR2 SASEGT. Trimming took 6 bases from V and 5 from J, leaving 11 bases between them. Sequenced: naive CD4+ T cells sorted from blood. Subset here: naive CD4+ T cells, CD4+CD45RA+CD25-. The clonotype originates from a female donor with breast cancer. This chain connects TRBV6-1 to TRBJ1-6; no firm D call. The CDR3 protein is CASSPDGNNSPLHF. The CDR3 region has the DNA TGTGCCAGCAGCCCGGACGGGAATAATTCACCCCTCCACTTT.